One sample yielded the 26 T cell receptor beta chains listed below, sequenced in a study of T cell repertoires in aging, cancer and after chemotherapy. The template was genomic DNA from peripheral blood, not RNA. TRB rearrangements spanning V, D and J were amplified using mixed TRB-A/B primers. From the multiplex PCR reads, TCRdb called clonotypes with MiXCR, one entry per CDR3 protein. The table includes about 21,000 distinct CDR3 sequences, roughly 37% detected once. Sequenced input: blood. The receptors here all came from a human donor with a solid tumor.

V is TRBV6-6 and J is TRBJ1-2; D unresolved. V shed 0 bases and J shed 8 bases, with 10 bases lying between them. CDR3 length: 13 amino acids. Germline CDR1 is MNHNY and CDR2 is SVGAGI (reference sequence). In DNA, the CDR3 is TGTGCCAGCAGTTACTCGACCTATAAGGGCTACACCTTC. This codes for CASSYSTYKGYTF.

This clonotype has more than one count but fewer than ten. The DNA of the CDR3 is TGTGCCAGCAGCTCAGAAGGGGACTCAAACACCGGGGAGCTGTTTTTT. Translating gives CASSSEGDSNTGELFF. J is TRBJ2-2 and V is TRBV7-9, with TRBD2 as a possible D gene (6 bases). V was cut by 4 bases and J by 2 bases, with 14 bases left in between. The CDR3 extends over 16 amino acids. Germline assignment: CDR1 SEHNR and CDR2 FQNEAQ (reference sequence).

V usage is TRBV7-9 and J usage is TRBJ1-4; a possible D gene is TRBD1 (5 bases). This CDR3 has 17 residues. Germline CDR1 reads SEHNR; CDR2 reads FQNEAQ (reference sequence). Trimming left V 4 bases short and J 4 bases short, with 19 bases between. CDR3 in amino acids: CASSSQRGSTGNEKLFF. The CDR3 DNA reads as TGTGCCAGCAGCTCGCAGAGGGGCTCGACGGGTAATGAAAAACTGTTTTTT.

CDR3 nucleotide sequence: TGTGCCAGCAGCCGGCCGGCCACCTACGAGCAGTACTTC. This gives the protein CASSRPATYEQYF. This chain joins TRBV6-5 and TRBJ2-7; D unresolved. Germline V CDR1 and CDR2: MNHEY, SVGAGI. V lost 6 bases and J 2 bases, leaving 11 bases between the germline ends. The CDR3 consists of 13 residues.

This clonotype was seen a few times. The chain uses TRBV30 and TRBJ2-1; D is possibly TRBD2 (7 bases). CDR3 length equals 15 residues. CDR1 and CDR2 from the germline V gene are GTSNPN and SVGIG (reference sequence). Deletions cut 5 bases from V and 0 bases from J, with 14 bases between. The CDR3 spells CAWSDGGRSYNEQFF. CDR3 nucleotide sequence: TGTGCCTGGTCCGACGGGGGGCGCTCCTACAATGAGCAGTTCTTC.

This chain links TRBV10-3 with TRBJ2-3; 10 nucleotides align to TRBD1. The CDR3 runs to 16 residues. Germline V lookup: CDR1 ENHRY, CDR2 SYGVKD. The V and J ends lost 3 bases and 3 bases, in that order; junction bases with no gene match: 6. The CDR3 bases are TGTGCCATCAGTGAAACGGGACAGGGGATTACAGATACGCAGTATTTT. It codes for CAISETGQGITDTQYF.

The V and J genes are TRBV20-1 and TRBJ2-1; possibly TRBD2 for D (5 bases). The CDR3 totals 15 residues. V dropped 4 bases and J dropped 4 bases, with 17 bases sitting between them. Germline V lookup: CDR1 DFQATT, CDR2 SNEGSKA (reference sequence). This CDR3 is CSAMVSGAEYNEQFF. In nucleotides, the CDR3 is TGCAGTGCTATGGTAAGCGGTGCGGAGTACAATGAGCAGTTCTTC.

This CDR3 is CAWSGTAVNYGYTF. CDR3 DNA sequence: TGTGCCTGGAGCGGGACAGCGGTAAACTATGGCTACACCTTC. The genes are TRBV30 and TRBJ1-2; 7 bases fit TRBD1. The CDR3 has 14 amino acids. V was clipped by 3 bases and J by 2 bases; unmatched bases: 6. The germline V gene encodes CDR1 GTSNPN and CDR2 SVGIG (reference sequence).

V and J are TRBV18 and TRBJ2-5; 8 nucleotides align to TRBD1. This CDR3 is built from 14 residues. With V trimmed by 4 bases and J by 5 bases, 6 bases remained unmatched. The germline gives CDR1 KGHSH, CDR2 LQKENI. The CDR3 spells CASSRGTGGETQYF. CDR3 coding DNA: TGTGCCAGCTCACGGGGGACAGGAGGGGAGACCCAGTACTTC.

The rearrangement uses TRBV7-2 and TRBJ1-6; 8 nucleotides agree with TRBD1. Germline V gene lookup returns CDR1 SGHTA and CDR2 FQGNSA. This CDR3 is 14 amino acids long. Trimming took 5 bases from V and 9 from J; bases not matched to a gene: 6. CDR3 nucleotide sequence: TGTGCCAGCAGCACTGGACAGGGAGCTTCACCCCTCCACTTT. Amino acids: CASSTGQGASPLHF. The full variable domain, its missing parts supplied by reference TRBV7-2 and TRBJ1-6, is GAGVSQSPSNKVTEKGKDVELRCDPISGHTALYWYRQSLGQGLEFLIYFQGNSAPDKSGLPSDRFSAERTGGSVSTLTIQRTQQEDSAVYLCASSTGQGASPLHFGNGTRLTVT.

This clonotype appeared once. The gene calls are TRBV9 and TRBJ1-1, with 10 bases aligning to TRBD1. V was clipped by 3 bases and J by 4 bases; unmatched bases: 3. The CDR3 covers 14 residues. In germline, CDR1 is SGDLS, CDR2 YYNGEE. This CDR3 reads CASSGGQGGTEAFF. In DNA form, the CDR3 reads TGTGCCAGCAGCGGAGGACAGGGGGGCACTGAAGCTTTCTTT.

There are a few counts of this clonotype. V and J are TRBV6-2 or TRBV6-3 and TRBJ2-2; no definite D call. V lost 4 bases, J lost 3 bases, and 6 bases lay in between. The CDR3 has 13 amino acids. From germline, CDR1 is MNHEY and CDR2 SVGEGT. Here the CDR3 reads CASSSQYTGELFF. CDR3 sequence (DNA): TGTGCCAGCAGTTCTCAGTACACCGGGGAGCTGTTTTTT.

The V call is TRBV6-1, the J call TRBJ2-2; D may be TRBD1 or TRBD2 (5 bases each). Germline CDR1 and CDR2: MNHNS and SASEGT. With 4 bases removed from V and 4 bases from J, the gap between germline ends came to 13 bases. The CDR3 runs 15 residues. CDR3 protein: CASSAGARITGELFF. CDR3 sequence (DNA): TGTGCCAGCAGTGCCGGGGCTCGTATCACCGGGGAGCTGTTTTTT.

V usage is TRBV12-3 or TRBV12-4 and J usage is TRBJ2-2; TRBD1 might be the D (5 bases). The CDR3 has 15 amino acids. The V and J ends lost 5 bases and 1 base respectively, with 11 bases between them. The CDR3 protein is CASSPTDRNTGELFF. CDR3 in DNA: TGTGCCAGCAGTCCGACAGACCGGAACACCGGGGAGCTGTTTTTT.

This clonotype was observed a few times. The chain's CDR3 is CASSPGGGGYTF. CDR3 nucleotide sequence: TGTGCCAGCAGCCCCGGGGGGGGAGGCTACACCTTC. This chain joins TRBV6-5 and TRBJ1-2; D may be TRBD1 (5 bases). The V gene's germline CDR1 is MNHEY and CDR2 SVGAGI. The CDR3 contains 12 residues. Trimming removed 6 bases from V and 8 bases from J, with 13 bases in between.

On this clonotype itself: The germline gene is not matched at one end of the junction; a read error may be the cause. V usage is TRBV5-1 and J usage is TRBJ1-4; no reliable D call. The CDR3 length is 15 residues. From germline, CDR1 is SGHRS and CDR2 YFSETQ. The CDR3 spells CASSLLNGANEKLFF. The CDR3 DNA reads TGTGCCAGCAGCTTGCTAAACGGGGCTAATGAAAAACTGTTTTTT.

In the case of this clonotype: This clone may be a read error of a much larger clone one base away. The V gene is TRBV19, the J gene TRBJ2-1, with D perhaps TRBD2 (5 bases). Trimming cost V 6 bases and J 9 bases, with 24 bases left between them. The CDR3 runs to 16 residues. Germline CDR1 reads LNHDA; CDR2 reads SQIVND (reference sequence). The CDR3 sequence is CASRPGVARRSGEQFF. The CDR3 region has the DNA TGTGCCAGTAGGCCCGGGGTAGCGCGAAGATCAGGTGAGCAGTTCTTC.

CDR3: CASSRSQGSSYEQYF. The CDR3 DNA follows: TGTGCCAGCAGTCGGTCCCAGGGGAGCTCCTACGAGCAGTACTTC. The chain recombines TRBV6-1 with TRBJ2-7; tentative D call: TRBD1 (6 bases). The germline gives CDR1 MNHNS, CDR2 SASEGT. This CDR3 region has 15 residues. V shed 5 bases and J shed 0 bases, with 14 bases lying between them.

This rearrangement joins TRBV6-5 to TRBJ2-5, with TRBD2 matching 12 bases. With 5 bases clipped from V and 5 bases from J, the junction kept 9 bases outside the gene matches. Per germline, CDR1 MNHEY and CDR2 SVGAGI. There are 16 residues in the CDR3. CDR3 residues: CASSRGLAGSWETQYF. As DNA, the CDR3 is TGTGCCAGCAGTCGCGGACTAGCGGGGAGTTGGGAGACCCAGTACTTC.

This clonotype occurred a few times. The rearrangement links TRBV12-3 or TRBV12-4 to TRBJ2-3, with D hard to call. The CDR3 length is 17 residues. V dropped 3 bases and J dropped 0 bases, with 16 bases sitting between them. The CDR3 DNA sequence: TGTGCCAGCAGTTTTCATGGTTGGCAGAGAAGCACAGATACGCAGTATTTT. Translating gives CASSFHGWQRSTDTQYF.

The CDR3: CASSPSGGTSGGYNEQFF. In nucleotides, the CDR3 is TGCGCCAGCAGTCCCTCTGGTGGGACTAGCGGGGGCTACAATGAGCAGTTCTTC. This chain connects TRBV5-1 to TRBJ2-1; TRBD2 matches at 14 bases. The germline CDR1 and CDR2 sequences are SGHRS and YFSETQ. Trimming took 5 bases from V and 3 from J; bases not matched to a gene: 10. There are 18 residues in the CDR3.

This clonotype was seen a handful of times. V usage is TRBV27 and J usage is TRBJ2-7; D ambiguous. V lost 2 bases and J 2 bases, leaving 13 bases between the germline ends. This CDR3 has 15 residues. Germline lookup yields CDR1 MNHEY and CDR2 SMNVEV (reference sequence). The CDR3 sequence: CASSLAGISTYEQYF. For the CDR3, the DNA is TGTGCCAGCAGTTTAGCAGGTATATCTACCTACGAGCAGTACTTC.

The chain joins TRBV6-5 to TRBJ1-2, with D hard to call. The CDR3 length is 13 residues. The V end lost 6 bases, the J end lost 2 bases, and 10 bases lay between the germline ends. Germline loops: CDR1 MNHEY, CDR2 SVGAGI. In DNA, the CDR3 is TGTGCCAGCAGGGAGGACGGAAACTATGGCTACACCTTC. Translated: CASREDGNYGYTF.

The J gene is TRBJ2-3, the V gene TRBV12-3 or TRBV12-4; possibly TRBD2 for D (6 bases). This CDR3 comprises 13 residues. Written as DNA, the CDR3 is TGTGCGTGCGGGCAGGGACTCGCAGATACGCAGTATTTT. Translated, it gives CACGQGLADTQYF.

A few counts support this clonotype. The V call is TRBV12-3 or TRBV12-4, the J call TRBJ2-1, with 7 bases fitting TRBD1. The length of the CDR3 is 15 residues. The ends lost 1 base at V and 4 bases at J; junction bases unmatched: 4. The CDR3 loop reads CASSLGQGVYNEQFF. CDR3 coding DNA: TGTGCCAGCAGTTTAGGTCAGGGGGTTTACAATGAGCAGTTCTTC.

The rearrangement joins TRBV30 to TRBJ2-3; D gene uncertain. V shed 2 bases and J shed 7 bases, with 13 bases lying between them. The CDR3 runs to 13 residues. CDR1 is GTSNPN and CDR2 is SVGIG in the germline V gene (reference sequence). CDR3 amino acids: CAWSPNRLYTQYF. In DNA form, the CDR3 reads TGTGCCTGGAGTCCTAACAGACTCTATACGCAGTATTTT.